This is a list of T cell receptor beta chains from one sample in a study of shared clonotypes between healthy human individuals. Sequencing used immunoSEQ multiplex PCR; TCRdb keeps in-frame clones, though not all of them. In the table there are millions of clones, roughly 95% of which are singletons. Material for sequencing was naive CD8+ T cells sorted from blood. The receptors were sampled from a young man in good health. CDR3s include the opening cysteine and the closing phenylalanine or tryptophan. The D gene is left open where the match is weak. Only part of the rows carry a size: once, few, many, or a class if the clone is expanded.

size	V	J	D	CDR3	DNA
.	TRBV7-9	TRBJ2-3	.	CASSPSTDTQYF	TGTGCCAGCAGCCCGTCCACAGATACGCAGTATTTT
.	TRBV4-1	TRBJ1-3	TRBD1	CASSQVDRGRMGNTIYF	TGCGCCAGCAGCCAGGTCGACAGGGGGCGAATGGGAAACACCATATATTTT
once	TRBV27	TRBJ1-2	.	CASSSMPPALNYGYTF	TGTGCCAGCAGTTCCATGCCCCCCGCACTTAACTATGGCTACACCTTC
.	TRBV28	TRBJ1-1	TRBD1	CASSTTGATEAFF	TGTGCCAGCAGTACGACAGGGGCCACTGAAGCTTTCTTT
.	TRBV27	TRBJ2-7	TRBD1	CASSRSTGTGYEQYF	TGTGCCAGCAGTCGATCGACAGGGACCGGGTACGAGCAGTACTTC
.	TRBV12-1	TRBJ1-4	.	CASSDKLGGSNEKLFF	TGTGCCAGCAGCGATAAACTTGGGGGGTCCAATGAAAAACTGTTTTTT
.	TRBV6-5	TRBJ2-7	.	CASSPVSHEQYF	TGTGCCAGCAGTCCGGTTTCCCACGAGCAGTACTTC
.	TRBV6-5	TRBJ1-2	.	CASSLPRDNRYTF	TGTGCCAGCAGTCTACCACGGGACAATCGCTACACCTTC
.	TRBV2	TRBJ1-1	TRBD1	CASSEGTGFSETEAFF	TGTGCCAGCAGTGAAGGGACAGGGTTTAGTGAGACTGAAGCTTTCTTT
.	TRBV11-2	TRBJ2-1	.	CASSLVRADNEQFF	TGTGCCAGCAGCTTAGTTAGGGCCGACAATGAGCAGTTCTTC
.	TRBV11-2	TRBJ2-1	.	CASSLAQGLYNEQFF	TGTGCCAGCAGCTTAGCCCAGGGGCTCTACAATGAGCAGTTCTTC
.	TRBV10-1	TRBJ2-4	.	CASSDPSFTKNIQYF	TGCGCCAGCAGTGATCCATCCTTCACCAAAAACATTCAGTACTTC
once	TRBV18	TRBJ1-2	.	CASSFGPRERYTF	TGTGCCAGCTCTTTTGGACCTCGGGAACGCTACACCTTC
.	TRBV11-2	TRBJ1-1	.	CASSLWQMNTEAFF	TGTGCCAGCAGCTTATGGCAGATGAACACTGAAGCTTTCTTT
.	TRBV2	TRBJ2-7	TRBD1	CASSEGGQGAPYEQYF	TGTGCCAGCAGTGAAGGAGGTCAGGGGGCCCCCTACGAGCAGTACTTC
.	TRBV7-9	TRBJ2-7	.	CASSFSDRSYEQYF	TGTGCCAGCAGCTTCTCGGACAGAAGCTACGAGCAGTACTTC
.	TRBV7-6	TRBJ2-5	.	CASSARAVGAETQYF	TGTGCCAGCAGCGCACGGGCGGTAGGGGCAGAGACCCAGTACTTC
.	TRBV4-3	TRBJ2-4	.	CASSPGQGYGFIQYF	TGCGCCAGCAGCCCGGGGCAGGGTTATGGGTTCATTCAGTACTTC
.	TRBV5-5	TRBJ2-1	TRBD2	CASSLISGAYNEQFF	TGTGCCAGCAGCCTGATTAGCGGGGCCTACAATGAGCAGTTCTTC
.	TRBV2	TRBJ2-3	TRBD1	CARRQGSTDTQYF	TGTGCCAGGAGACAGGGAAGCACAGATACGCAGTATTTT
.	TRBV6-4	TRBJ2-7	TRBD2	CASSVAGSYYEQYF	TGTGCCAGCAGTGTAGCGGGAAGTTACTACGAGCAGTACTTC
.	TRBV4-1	TRBJ2-1	TRBD1	CASSLSTGVLNNEQFF	TGCGCCAGCAGCCTATCGACAGGGGTTCTAAACAATGAGCAGTTCTTC
.	TRBV27	TRBJ2-7	.	CASSQGAGANEQYF	TGTGCCAGCAGTCAGGGGGCGGGAGCGAACGAGCAGTACTTC
.	TRBV2	TRBJ1-1	.	CASSAPHMNTEAFF	TGTGCCAGCAGCGCCCCCCACATGAACACTGAAGCTTTCTTT
.	TRBV6-5	TRBJ2-5	.	CASSYSEGKETQYF	TGTGCCAGCAGTTACTCGGAGGGTAAAGAGACCCAGTACTTC
.	TRBV29-1	TRBJ2-7	.	CSVLAIEQYF	TGCAGCGTCCTTGCGATAGAGCAGTACTTC
once	TRBV11-2	TRBJ1-3	.	CASSLTVGSGNTIYF	TGTGCCAGCAGCTTGACAGTCGGGTCTGGAAACACCATATATTTT
.	TRBV7-9	TRBJ1-4	TRBD1	CASSPWTGTTNEKLFF	TGTGCCAGCAGCCCATGGACAGGGACCACTAATGAAAAACTGTTTTTT